The T cell receptor beta chain described here comes from a study of CD8+ T cells in alopecia areata. Extracted RNA was reverse transcribed into cDNA, the sequencing template. Profiling relied on immunoSEQ multiplex PCR, and the TCRdb table lists in-frame clones only, not all of them. The sample holds approximately 24,000 clones, 50% to 55% seen once. Researchers took lesional scalp punch biopsies and peripheral blood from people who were alopecia areata patients. The germline CDR1 and CDR2 sequences are SGHNT and YENEEA. Trimming shortened V by 4 bases and J by 0 bases, and 13 bases separated the two germline ends. This CDR3 is built from 17 residues. Points from the study as a whole: Elevated clonality characterized lesional scalp relative to normal scalp, particularly in alopecia totalis/universalis.

By share of the sample, this clone is medium-sized. Its cognate antigen is unknown. This clonotype was sampled from a human donor with alopecia areata. Sample: NKG2D-high CD8+ T cells sorted from blood. The chain carries TRBV11-3 and TRBJ2-6; D unresolved. CDR3 loop: CASSSARTDSGANVLTF. The CDR3 region has the DNA TGTGCCAGCAGCTCTGCCAGGACGGACTCTGGGGCCAACGTCCTGACTTTC.